This T cell receptor (beta chain) comes out of a study of T cells in Graves' hyperthyroidism and ophthalmopathy. The TCR beta CDR3 regions underwent amplification using RNA transcripts as the source. Initially, a first-round RT-PCR of the TCR CDR3 employed the HTBI primer set. From the multiplex PCR reads, TCRdb called clonotypes with MiXCR, one entry per CDR3 protein. The sample has a few hundred thousand distinct CDR3 sequences; roughly 14% are singletons. The CDR3 extends over 14 amino acids. Germline lookup yields CDR1 SGHDT and CDR2 YYEEEE. The trim removed 4 bases at V and 6 bases at J, leaving 4 bases unmatched. This clonotype was counted between two and nine times.

This clonotype was obtained from a woman in her twenties or thirties with Graves' hyperthyroidism that later progressed to Graves' ophthalmopathy. The V and J genes are TRBV5-6 and TRBJ2-1; 10 bases map to TRBD2. The source material was blood. The CDR3 DNA sequence: TGTGCCAGCAGCCCTAGCGGGAGTTCCAATGAGCAGTTCTTC. Translation gives CASSPSGSSNEQFF.